This is a list of T cell receptor beta chains from one sample in a study of shared clonotypes between healthy human individuals. Some clones are missing from TCRdb's copy, which holds only in-frame ones; the method was immunoSEQ multiplex PCR. The data show over 2 million clones, around 96% seen once. Source material: naive CD8+ T cells sorted from blood. The receptors here all came from a man between 18 and 35 years old in good health. Both conserved end residues are trimmed from each CDR3. A D gene is named only where the DNA matches it firmly.

d_gene	v_gene	j_gene	CDR3aa
TRBD1	TRBV12-5	TRBJ1-2	ASGRTGGFYGYT
TRBD2	TRBV18	TRBJ2-1	ASSPGLAVVYNEQF
TRBD1	TRBV29-1	TRBJ1-1	SAPTGMRNTEAF
NA	TRBV7-9	TRBJ1-2	ASSLGLNYGYT
TRBD1	TRBV19	TRBJ2-2	ASSRPGQALNTGELF
NA	TRBV6-5	TRBJ1-5	ASSYENREYQPQH
TRBD2	TRBV4-3	TRBJ2-1	ASSQVTGQGGRNYNEQF
TRBD1	TRBV2	TRBJ1-2	ASSDSLGQGHYGYT
NA	TRBV27	TRBJ2-5	ASSLNGGFETQY
TRBD2	TRBV2	TRBJ2-5	ASRSSGTHQETQY
TRBD1	TRBV27	TRBJ1-5	ASSLYQTGGTSQPQH
NA	TRBV27	TRBJ1-5	ASSLAGNSNQPQH
TRBD1	TRBV11-2	TRBJ2-7	ASSSTGVYEQY
NA	TRBV4-3	TRBJ2-7	ASSQEGRGEQY
TRBD1	TRBV28	TRBJ2-7	ASGGTGHYEQY
NA	TRBV6-1	TRBJ2-7	ASSPRGSYEQY
NA	TRBV6-6	TRBJ2-7	ASSQVFGYEQY
TRBD1	TRBV5-1	TRBJ2-6	ASSTAGGPANVLT
TRBD1	TRBV2	TRBJ2-7	ASLVGQGKVYEQY
NA	TRBV13	TRBJ2-1	ASSSERYNEQF
NA	TRBV4-1	TRBJ1-1	ASSLGPPGTLNTEAF
NA	TRBV19	TRBJ2-7	ASSLRQRSYEQY
NA	TRBV7-9	TRBJ1-6	ASNGDNLSSYNSPLH
TRBD2	TRBV6-6	TRBJ2-2	ASRRLALDTGELF
NA	TRBV28	TRBJ1-4	ASSVRAIPEKLF
NA	TRBV9	TRBJ1-1	ASSPTENTEAF
TRBD2	TRBV5-1	TRBJ2-5	ASSWEGGAGETQY
NA	TRBV4-3	TRBJ1-4	ASRRFITTNEKLF
NA	TRBV4-1	TRBJ1-4	ASSLTTDPNEKLF
NA	TRBV6-6	TRBJ2-7	ASSYELLEQY
NA	TRBV12-5	TRBJ2-5	ASGFLPETQY
NA	TRBV7-9	TRBJ2-7	ASSFSYEQY
TRBD1	TRBV6-5	TRBJ2-7	ASSYSRGTAYEQY
TRBD2	TRBV7-3	TRBJ2-1	ASSPLGGVYNEQF
NA	TRBV19	TRBJ2-5	ASSMGTTQETQY
TRBD2	TRBV9	TRBJ2-2	ASSVEAGVNTGELF
TRBD2	TRBV9	TRBJ2-1	ASSPGGSYNEQF
NA	TRBV6-1	TRBJ2-7	ASNRRGGSYEQY
TRBD2	TRBV6-1	TRBJ2-7	ASSEGAGGPYEQY
NA	TRBV14	TRBJ2-7	ASSPTGYEQY
NA	TRBV10-3	TRBJ1-2	AISDGTGYHGYT
NA	TRBV12-5	TRBJ1-2	ASETAFDGYT
TRBD2	TRBV4-1	TRBJ2-7	ASSQAPPLAGGSYEQY
NA	TRBV12-5	TRBJ2-7	ASGPGQTYEQY
TRBD2	TRBV9	TRBJ2-1	ASGWTSDFNRPYNEQF
NA	TRBV2	TRBJ2-7	ASSRYRFPPDEQY
NA	TRBV11-2	TRBJ2-7	ASSFGAGTYEQY
NA	TRBV27	TRBJ2-2	ASSIFNTGELF
TRBD1	TRBV7-9	TRBJ1-1	ASTPRGADTEAF
NA	TRBV4-1	TRBJ2-5	ASSQDPGPTETQY
TRBD2	TRBV2	TRBJ2-7	AGRAGQSSYEQY
NA	TRBV10-1	TRBJ2-2	ASSRTGLNTGELF
NA	TRBV6-1	TRBJ2-7	ASSEWVASYEQY
TRBD2	TRBV4-1	TRBJ2-1	ASSQDSSSGSYNEQF
TRBD1	TRBV4-1	TRBJ2-7	ASSQAGQGTYEQY
NA	TRBV13	TRBJ1-1	ASSKRWDGGTLLEAF
NA	TRBV6-1	TRBJ2-7	ASSEAKTTYEQY
NA	TRBV7-9	TRBJ1-5	ASSLGPQGSNQPQH
NA	TRBV2	TRBJ2-1	ASSDRPDNEQF